The 27 T cell receptor beta chains below were found in one sample sequenced in a study of T cell repertoires in cytomegalovirus infection. No cognate antigen is known for these TCRs. TCRdb re-derived calls from the reads in MiXCR, one entry per CDR3 protein. The sample yields about 220,000 distinct CDR3 sequences, approximately 38% seen once. Sequenced material: CD8+ T cells from cultured PBMCs, taken from culture after CMV antigen stimulation. The receptors were sampled from a human donor in good health (CMV status not recorded). Some clones in this sample may be carry-over from other donors' samples.

The rearrangement links TRBV7-3 to TRBJ2-3; D is ambiguous. Germline CDR1 and CDR2: SGHTA and FQGTGA. This CDR3 is built from 15 residues. Trimming stripped 5 bases from V and 2 bases from J, with 14 bases between. The CDR3 is CASSPGGASTDTQYF. CDR3 bases: TGTGCCAGCAGCCCAGGTGGTGCTTCCACAGATACGCAGTATTTT.

In regard to this clonotype: The junction shows a germline mismatch at one end, possibly a read error. V and J are TRBV7-7 and TRBJ2-1; no clear D. Per the germline V gene, CDR1 is SSHAT and CDR2 is FNYEAQ (reference sequence). This CDR3 comprises 15 residues. The CDR3 here is CASSSQSGSYNEQFF. The CDR3 bases are TGTGCTAGCAGCTCGCAAAGTGGGTCCTACAATGAGCAGTTCTTC.

The chain couples TRBV7-3 to TRBJ2-2, with D tentatively TRBD1 (5 bases). Germline assignment: CDR1 SGHTA and CDR2 FQGTGA. V was cut by 5 bases and J by 1 base, with 8 bases left in between. CDR3 length: 14 amino acids. In DNA form, the CDR3 reads TGTGCCAGCAGCCCAGGACAGAACACCGGGGAGCTGTTTTTT. It is translated as CASSPGQNTGELFF.

In regard to this clonotype: It may be a read error: a sequence one base away is much more abundant. V usage is TRBV5-4 and J usage is TRBJ1-2; possible D gene TRBD1, 5 bases. CDR3 length: 13 residues. The V and J ends lost 4 bases and 2 bases respectively, with 9 bases between them. CDR1 and CDR2 from the germline V gene are SGHNT and YYREEE (reference sequence). As DNA, the CDR3 is TGTGCCAGCAGCGCACAGGAGAACTATGGCTACACCTTC. Encoded protein: CASSAQENYGYTF.

This clonotype has only one observation. The V and J genes are TRBV15 and TRBJ2-3, with D tentatively TRBD2 (6 bases). The CDR3 runs 16 residues. The germline CDR1 and CDR2 sequences are LNHNV and YYDKDF (reference sequence). V was clipped by 0 bases and J by 2 bases, with 12 bases between them. The CDR3 sequence: CATSRDRLANTDTQYF. The CDR3 DNA reads TGTGCCACCAGCAGAGATCGGCTAGCGAACACAGATACGCAGTATTTT.

This clonotype was counted at least ten times. This chain joins TRBV7-8 and TRBJ2-1; 7 nucleotides line up with TRBD2. The CDR3 contains 13 residues. With V trimmed by 1 base and J by 15 bases, 9 bases remained unmatched. CDR1 and CDR2 (germline): SGHVS, FQNEAQ. The CDR3 reads CASSLVGVLARFF. The CDR3 bases are TGTGCCAGCAGCTTAGTGGGGGTACTAGCGAGGTTCTTC. The full variable domain, its missing parts supplied by reference TRBV7-8 and TRBJ2-1, is GAGVSQSPRYKVAKRGQDVALRCDPISGHVSLFWYQQALGQGPEFLTYFQNEAQLDKSGLPSDRFFAERPEGSVSTLKIQRTQQEDSAVYLCASSLVGVLARFFGPGTRLTVL.

The chain has TRBV6-6 and TRBJ2-2; either TRBD1 or TRBD2 may fit D (5 bases each). V gave up 4 bases and J gave up 5 bases, with 14 bases separating them. CDR3 size: 15 residues. The germline gives CDR1 MNHNY, CDR2 SVGAGI (reference sequence). The CDR3 DNA follows: TGTGCCAGCAGTTTTACAGGAGGTTCGACCGGGGAGCTGTTTTTT. The encoded protein is CASSFTGGSTGELFF.

This clonotype was counted a single time. This sequence joins TRBV4-1 and TRBJ2-1; the D is unclear. From germline, CDR1 is MGHRA and CDR2 YSYEKL. V lost 4 bases to trimming and J lost 5 bases, with 15 bases between them. The length of the CDR3 is 15 residues. The CDR3 nucleotides read TGCGCCAGCAGCCCTATCGGAGCCCGTGACAATGAGCAGTTCTTC. Residues: CASSPIGARDNEQFF.

The count of this clonotype is one. The chain carries TRBV15 and TRBJ2-3; D is uncertain. The CDR3 spans 13 residues. CDR1 and CDR2 (germline): LNHNV, YYDKDF (reference sequence). Trimming shortened V by 0 bases and J by 6 bases, and 7 bases separated the two germline ends. CDR3 sequence: CATSRDDEDTQYF. Here the CDR3 DNA reads TGTGCCACCAGCAGAGATGATGAGGATACGCAGTATTTT.

In its sample, this clonotype was seen a few times. The V call is TRBV7-3, the J call TRBJ2-3; the match to TRBD2 covers 11 bases. The length of the CDR3 is 16 residues. Looked up from germline, CDR1 is SGHTA and CDR2 is FQGTGA. V gave up 4 bases and J gave up 4 bases; unmatched junction bases: 7. The CDR3 reads CASSYLSGRAADTQYF. CDR3 DNA sequence: TGTGCCAGCAGCTACCTTAGCGGGAGGGCCGCAGATACGCAGTATTTT.

This chain connects TRBV13 to TRBJ2-7; D remains ambiguous. Germline V CDR1 and CDR2: PRHDT, FYEKMQ (reference sequence). The CDR3 contains 13 residues. The ends were cut back, 1 base at V and 6 bases at J, with 10 bases in the middle. CDR3 sequence (DNA): TGTGCCAGCAGCTTAGCTTCAGAAGTCGAGCAGTACTTC. It yields the protein CASSLASEVEQYF.

In its sample, this clonotype was seen many times. The chain combines TRBV28 with TRBJ2-3, with 7 bases fitting TRBD2. CDR1 and CDR2 (germline): MDHEN, SYDVKM. The CDR3 extends over 14 amino acids. Germline trimming cut 10 bases from V and 6 bases from J; bases unmatched to any gene: 13. The CDR3 nucleotides are TGTGCCACCTGGACGGCGGGAGTAGCCGATACGCAGTATTTT. Translated: CATWTAGVADTQYF.

The rearrangement links TRBV27 to TRBJ2-3; no clear D gene. Germline V CDR1 and CDR2: MNHEY, SMNVEV (reference sequence). The CDR3 consists of 12 residues. Trimming stripped 9 bases from V and 6 bases from J, with 13 bases between. The DNA for the CDR3 is TGTGCCAGTGGTCTAGGGATGGATACGCAGTATTTT. As protein: CASGLGMDTQYF.

The V call is TRBV9, the J call TRBJ2-2; D possibly corresponds to TRBD1 (6 bases). There are 14 residues in the CDR3. Trimming removed 6 bases at V and 1 base at J, with 10 bases between. Germline V CDR1 and CDR2: SGDLS, YYNGEE. The DNA for the CDR3 is TGTGCCAGCACAGAAGGGGGGAACACCGGGGAGCTGTTTTTT. It encodes CASTEGGNTGELFF.

This clonotype was observed a handful of times. This chain uses TRBV27 with TRBJ1-2, with D perhaps matching TRBD1 (5 bases). Trimming cost V 7 bases and J 0 bases, with 15 bases left between them. CDR1 MNHEY and CDR2 SMNVEV come from the germline V gene (reference sequence). The CDR3 is 15 residues long. Here the CDR3 reads CASKEGINSNYGYTF. CDR3 coding DNA: TGTGCCAGCAAGGAGGGGATCAACTCTAACTATGGCTACACCTTC.

This rearrangement joins TRBV29-1 to TRBJ2-1, with D possibly TRBD1 on 5 matching bases. Trimming took 7 bases from V and 8 from J, leaving 15 bases between them. The CDR3 totals 12 residues. The germline V gene encodes CDR1 SQVTM and CDR2 ANQGSEA. The DNA of the CDR3 is TGCAGCGCCCAGCCAGGGTACCATGAGCAGTTCTTC. Protein: CSAQPGYHEQFF.

The chain has TRBV6-6 and TRBJ2-7; 7 positions agree with TRBD1. This CDR3 has 15 amino acids. CDR1 is MNHNY, CDR2 SVGAGI, per germline (reference sequence). V lost 2 bases to trimming and J lost 5 bases; unmatched junction nucleotides: 9. The CDR3 protein is CASSYEPDRENEQYF. CDR3 sequence (DNA): TGTGCCAGCAGTTACGAACCTGACAGGGAGAACGAGCAGTACTTC.

The rearrangement links TRBV27 to TRBJ2-3; D may correspond to TRBD1 or TRBD2 (6 bases each). This CDR3 is built from 15 residues. Germline assignment: CDR1 MNHEY and CDR2 SMNVEV (reference sequence). V was shortened by 9 bases and J by 5 bases, with 21 bases between the two germline ends. The CDR3 reads CASTLEGGPGDTQYF. CDR3 sequence (DNA): TGTGCCAGTACCCTCGAGGGGGGCCCAGGAGATACGCAGTATTTT.

V gene TRBV11-2 combines with J gene TRBJ2-7, with D perhaps TRBD1 (6 bases). The CDR3 length is 13 residues. The V gene lost 5 bases and the J gene lost 6 bases, with 14 bases spanning the gap. Germline V gene data show CDR1 as SGHAT and CDR2 as FQNNGV. CDR3 DNA: TGTGCCAGCAGCCCCGTGAAAGGGGGCGAGCAGTACTTC. It yields the protein CASSPVKGGEQYF.

The chain uses TRBV9 and TRBJ2-7, with unresolved D. Trimming pared 2 bases from V and 3 bases from J, leaving 9 bases between. Germline values: CDR1 SGDLS, CDR2 YYNGEE. The CDR3 spans 13 residues. This CDR3 is CASSVRGGYEQYF. CDR3 nucleotide sequence: TGTGCCAGCAGCGTCCGCGGCGGCTACGAGCAGTACTTC. Full variable domain (rest looked up from reference TRBV9 and TRBJ2-7): DSGVTQTPKHLITATGQRVTLRCSPRSGDLSVYWYQQSLDQGLQFLIQYYNGEERAKGNILERFSAQQFPDLHSELNLSSLELGDSALYFCASSVRGGYEQYFGPGTRLTVT.

This chain connects TRBV28 to TRBJ2-5, with TRBD2 as a possible D gene (5 bases). This CDR3 comprises 18 residues. The germline CDR1 and CDR2 sequences are MDHEN and SYDVKM. Between the trimmed V and J ends, which lost 2 bases and 1 base, there was a span of 20 bases. The CDR3 DNA reads as TGTGCCAGCAGTTTAGTCGGGCGGGCACAGCCCTTCCAAGAGACCCAGTACTTC. This codes for CASSLVGRAQPFQETQYF.

This clonotype was picked up a small number of times. This chain links TRBV6-4 with TRBJ1-1; D not certain. Trimming removed 6 bases from V and 5 bases from J, with 10 bases in between. The CDR3 runs to 12 residues. CDR1 is MRHNA, CDR2 SNTAGT, per germline. CDR3 sequence: CASRPGETEAFF. CDR3 DNA: TGTGCCAGCAGGCCCGGGGAAACTGAAGCTTTCTTT.

In this sample, this clonotype turned up many times. V is TRBV7-9 and J is TRBJ2-1, with TRBD2 matching 10 bases. This CDR3 contains 15 residues. Trimming took 6 bases from V and 6 from J; bases not matched to a gene: 8. The V gene's germline CDR1 is SEHNR and CDR2 FQNEAQ (reference sequence). The CDR3 loop is CASSLLAGDPNEQFF. CDR3 coding DNA: TGTGCCAGCAGTCTCCTAGCGGGAGACCCCAATGAGCAGTTCTTC. Full variable domain (remainder filled in from reference TRBV7-9 and TRBJ2-1): DTGVSQNPRHKITKRGQNVTFRCDPISEHNRLYWYRQTLGQGPEFLTYFQNEAQLEKSRLLSDRFSAERPKGSFSTLEIQRTEQGDSAMYLCASSLLAGDPNEQFFGPGTRLTVL.

The CDR3 coding sequence is TGTGCCAGCAGGCATACGAACACCGGGGAGCTGTTTTTT. Protein product: CASRHTNTGELFF. The genes are TRBV27 and TRBJ2-2; the D is unclear. The V gene's germline CDR1 is MNHEY and CDR2 SMNVEV (reference sequence). V lost 6 bases to trimming and J lost 0 bases, with 5 bases between them. The CDR3 length is 13 residues.

The table lists this clonotype with a few counts. CDR3 sequence: CASSVSHRTSGRSEQFF. CDR3 in DNA: TGTGCCAGCAGCGTCAGCCACCGGACTAGCGGGAGGAGTGAGCAGTTCTTC. The chain has TRBV9 and TRBJ2-1, with 14 bases identical to TRBD2. Germline CDR1 SGDLS, CDR2 YYNGEE. V shed 2 bases and J 9 bases; nucleotides not matched to a gene: 10. The CDR3 spans 17 residues.

This sequence joins TRBV29-1 and TRBJ2-7, with 8 nucleotides matching TRBD2. V lost 7 bases to trimming and J lost 0 bases; unmatched junction nucleotides: 8. CDR3 size: 14 residues. The germline V gene encodes CDR1 SQVTM and CDR2 ANQGSEA. The CDR3 protein is CSAGGGVPSYEQYF. Here the CDR3 DNA reads TGCAGCGCCGGGGGGGGGGTGCCCTCCTACGAGCAGTACTTC.

CDR3 region: CASSIGPPAGPEDNEQFF. CDR3 nucleotides: TGTGCCAGTAGTATAGGCCCCCCGGCGGGCCCCGAAGACAATGAGCAGTTCTTC. This chain links TRBV19 with TRBJ2-1, with D perhaps matching TRBD2 (5 bases). CDR1 LNHDA and CDR2 SQIVND come from the germline V gene (reference sequence). With 1 base removed from V and 5 bases from J, the gap between germline ends came to 21 bases. The CDR3 spans 18 residues.